The T cell receptor (beta chain) under discussion was sequenced for a study of blood T cells in healthy people across ages. Overall study: Capture by template switching was about one barcoded beta molecule per two T cells.

Sample-barcoded 5' priming and a J-beta primer mix drove a second PCR of about 6 to 12 cycles. TCRdb fed the 5' RACE reads into MiXCR, producing one record per CDR3 protein. This table has hundreds of thousands of distinct CDR3 sequences, about three fifths appearing once. Findings of the study overall: Per million T cells, TCR beta diversity dropped roughly linearly as age increased.

About this clonotype itself: Its specificity is unknown.

The CDR3 sequence is 17 residues long. V gave up 9 bases and J gave up 1 base; unmatched junction bases: 12. Germline CDR1 is ENHRY and CDR2 is SYGVKD. The sample taken for sequencing was blood. The clonotype originates from a man aged 30 to 45 in good health. The gene calls are TRBV10-3 and TRBJ2-3; 11 bases are a match to TRBD2. CDR3 residues: CAIGTSGGEDGTDTQYF. DNA of the CDR3: TGTGCCATTGGGACTAGCGGCGGGGAAGATGGCACAGATACGCAGTATTTT.